The rows below give T cell receptor beta chains drawn from one sample of a study of T cell responses to AZD1222 COVID-19 vaccine. Sequencing was performed with immunoSEQ multiplex PCR; in TCRdb, only in-frame clones are kept and a portion is missing. The data show around 160,000 clones, with 85% to 95% seen just once and over 4.5% held by the top ten. The sequencing here drew on peripheral blood, taken 28 days after the second AZD1222 dose. Receptors were obtained from an adult who received the AZD1222 COVID-19 vaccine. The CDR3 runs from the conserved cysteine through the conserved F or W. Fields, in order: clone size, D gene, V gene, J gene, CDR3 protein, CDR3 DNA. D genes are given only for firm matches. Part of the rows lack a size; the others show once, few, many or a class for expanded clones.

clone_size: NA
d_call: NA
v_call: TRBV5-4
j_call: TRBJ2-7
cdr3_aa: CASSLGSGFGRSSYEQYF
cdr3_nt: TGTGCCAGCAGCTTGGGGTCGGGCTTCGGACGGAGCTCCTACGAGCAGTACTTC

clone_size: NA
d_call: NA
v_call: TRBV5-1
j_call: TRBJ1-5
cdr3_aa: CASSLGLQGQPQHF
cdr3_nt: TGCGCCAGCAGCTTAGGACTTCAGGGTCAGCCCCAGCATTTT

clone_size: NA
d_call: TRBD2
v_call: TRBV5-1
j_call: TRBJ2-1
cdr3_aa: CASSLGVLADSYNEQFF
cdr3_nt: TGCGCCAGCAGCTTGGGGGTACTAGCGGATTCCTACAATGAGCAGTTCTTC

clone_size: once
d_call: NA
v_call: TRBV7-9
j_call: TRBJ2-1
cdr3_aa: CASSLAASRGPGNEQFF
cdr3_nt: TGTGCCAGCAGCTTAGCTGCTAGCAGGGGCCCCGGCAATGAGCAGTTCTTC

clone_size: NA
d_call: NA
v_call: TRBV15
j_call: TRBJ1-4
cdr3_aa: CATRSVPTNEKLFF
cdr3_nt: TGTGCCACCAGATCGGTTCCAACTAATGAAAAACTGTTTTTT

clone_size: NA
d_call: NA
v_call: TRBV28
j_call: TRBJ2-5
cdr3_aa: CASSSLDIPQETQYF
cdr3_nt: TGTGCCAGCAGTTCATTGGACATACCTCAAGAGACCCAGTACTTC

clone_size: NA
d_call: TRBD2
v_call: TRBV28
j_call: TRBJ2-7
cdr3_aa: CASTWTPVGRALRDEQYF
cdr3_nt: TGTGCCAGCACATGGACCCCTGTCGGGAGGGCCCTCAGGGACGAGCAGTACTTC

clone_size: NA
d_call: NA
v_call: TRBV4-2
j_call: TRBJ1-1
cdr3_aa: CASSQVRGANTEAFF
cdr3_nt: TGTGCCAGCAGCCAAGTCCGGGGAGCGAACACTGAAGCTTTCTTT

clone_size: NA
d_call: NA
v_call: TRBV3-1/TRBV3-2
j_call: TRBJ2-5
cdr3_aa: CASSHDDKTQYF
cdr3_nt: TGTGCCAGCAGCCACGATGATAAGACCCAGTACTTC

clone_size: NA
d_call: TRBD2
v_call: TRBV28
j_call: TRBJ2-1
cdr3_aa: CASSLGGTGGSEQFF
cdr3_nt: TGTGCCAGCAGTTTAGGTGGGACGGGGGGGAGTGAGCAGTTCTTC

clone_size: NA
d_call: NA
v_call: TRBV30
j_call: TRBJ1-2
cdr3_aa: CAWKGRGNYGYTF
cdr3_nt: TGTGCCTGGAAGGGACGGGGGAACTATGGCTACACCTTC

clone_size: NA
d_call: TRBD1
v_call: TRBV2
j_call: TRBJ2-1
cdr3_aa: CASRGTGFSYNEQFF
cdr3_nt: TGTGCCAGCAGGGGGACAGGCTTCTCCTACAATGAGCAGTTCTTC

clone_size: NA
d_call: NA
v_call: TRBV27
j_call: TRBJ1-2
cdr3_aa: CASSLSPASLERGYTF
cdr3_nt: TGTGCCAGCAGTTTATCGCCGGCCTCCCTCGAGCGGGGCTACACCTTC

clone_size: NA
d_call: NA
v_call: TRBV7-9
j_call: TRBJ1-4
cdr3_aa: CASSPGATNEKLFF
cdr3_nt: TGTGCCAGCAGCCCCGGGGCGACTAATGAAAAACTGTTTTTT